Following are 15 T cell receptor beta chains from one sample sequenced in a study of cytomegalovirus exposure and HLA in healthy donors (dated by TCRdb to the late 2010s). Libraries were prepared through the immunoSEQ multiplex PCR assay. Here the immuneACCESS table is served through TCRdb, limited to in-frame sequences with V and J called. Missing clones are a known gap in these copies; in checked studies unresolved V genes cover under half, and the rest lacks a known reason. Recorded for this sample are about 140,000 clones; 84% of them occurred a single time. The ten largest make up approximately 1.4% of the sample. Source material: PBMCs. These receptors all stem from a woman aged 25 to 39 in good health and CMV-seronegative.

This clone occurred a few times. This chain connects TRBV6-5 to TRBJ1-1; 9 bases fit TRBD1. The CDR3 covers 15 residues. From germline, CDR1 is MNHEY and CDR2 SVGAGI. V lost 2 bases, J lost 11 bases, and 12 bases stayed unmatched. The chain's CDR3 is CASSYELTGGLRAFF. The DNA of the CDR3 is TGTGCCAGCAGTTACGAACTGACAGGGGGTCTACGCGCTTTCTTT.

This clone was detected only a few times. The chain combines TRBV5-6 with TRBJ2-1, with 8 bases fitting TRBD2. The CDR3 runs 15 residues. The junction had 6 bases not matched to a gene; V was cut back by 4 bases and J by 3 bases. Germline V gene lookup returns CDR1 SGHDT and CDR2 YYEEEE. The CDR3 bases are TGTGCCAGCAGCGCCCAACTAGCGGTCTACAATGAGCAGTTCTTC. This codes for CASSAQLAVYNEQFF.

In this sample, this clone turned up once. The rearrangement links TRBV15 to TRBJ1-1, with D maybe TRBD1 (6 bases). CDR1 is LNHNV and CDR2 is YYDKDF in the germline V gene (reference sequence). The length of the CDR3 is 15 residues. The germline V and J ends were trimmed by 4 bases and 6 bases, with 18 bases remaining between them. The CDR3 protein is CATSKPRGAASEAFF. CDR3 nucleotide sequence: TGTGCCACCAGCAAACCCCGGGGGGCAGCATCTGAAGCTTTCTTT.

The rearrangement uses TRBV19 and TRBJ2-7, with 10 bases fitting TRBD1. Germline-derived CDR1 and CDR2 are LNHDA and SQIVND (reference sequence). This CDR3 comprises 15 residues. The V and J ends lost 4 bases and 4 bases, in that order; junction bases with no gene match: 7. The CDR3 bases are TGTGCCAGTAGTAGGACGGGACAGGGGATGTACGAGCAGTACTTC. Translated, it gives CASSRTGQGMYEQYF.

The chain employs TRBV5-1 and TRBJ1-6; TRBD1 aligns across 9 bases. V trimming: 4 bases; J trimming: 9 bases; junction bases outside the gene matches: 14. Germline V gene data show CDR1 as SGHRS and CDR2 as YFSETQ. The CDR3 has 17 amino acids. The CDR3 spells CASSARPAGTGTSPLHF. CDR3 DNA: TGCGCCAGCAGCGCACGACCCGCCGGGACAGGGACTTCACCCCTCCACTTT.

The V gene is TRBV7-2, the J gene TRBJ2-7; D is perhaps TRBD2 (6 bases). The CDR3 is 13 residues long. Trimming cost V 5 bases and J 2 bases, with 10 bases left between them. The V gene's germline CDR1 is SGHTA and CDR2 FQGNSA. The CDR3 nucleotides are TGTGCCAGCAGCCGACTAGGAGCCTACGAGCAGTACTTC. Its translation is CASSRLGAYEQYF.

This chain uses TRBV10-1 with TRBJ1-6; TRBD1 aligns across 9 bases. Per germline, CDR1 WNHNN and CDR2 SYGVQD (reference sequence). J lost 7 bases, V lost 9 bases, and 7 bases had no gene match. The length of the CDR3 is 14 residues. The CDR3 DNA reads as TGCGCCAGGAAAACAGGGGGCGGGAATTCACCCCTCCACTTT. Its protein is CARKTGGGNSPLHF.

V is TRBV28 and J is TRBJ2-5, with a weak D call TRBD2 (6 bases). The CDR3 length is 15 residues. V was clipped by 6 bases and J by 5 bases, with 19 bases between them. The germline CDR1 and CDR2 sequences are MDHEN and SYDVKM. CDR3 loop: CASRSGTGEIETQYF. In nucleotides, the CDR3 is TGTGCCAGCAGGTCCGGGACTGGTGAGATCGAGACCCAGTACTTC.

The gene calls are TRBV7-6 and TRBJ1-5; D unresolved. Germline V CDR1 and CDR2: SGHVS, FNYEAQ. The V end was cut by 5 bases, the J end by 5 bases, with 13 bases between. The CDR3 spans 14 residues. CDR3 sequence: CASSPRRVDQPQHF. CDR3 nucleotide sequence: TGTGCCAGCAGCCCCCGACGGGTCGATCAGCCCCAGCATTTT.

The chain links TRBV4-1 to TRBJ2-1, with 9 bases identical to TRBD1. Germline CDR1 is MGHRA and CDR2 is YSYEKL. This CDR3 region has 13 residues. V trimming: 2 bases; J trimming: 15 bases; junction bases outside the gene matches: 8. The chain's CDR3 is CASSQRAGTGLFF. For the CDR3, the DNA is TGCGCCAGCAGCCAACGTGCCGGGACAGGGTTGTTCTTC.

The rearrangement links TRBV7-6 to TRBJ2-3, with D possibly matching TRBD2 (6 bases). The germline gives CDR1 SGHVS, CDR2 FNYEAQ. The CDR3 spans 13 residues. Trimming cost V 0 bases and J 6 bases, with 7 bases left between them. The CDR3 reads CASSLASGDTQYF. The CDR3 DNA is TGTGCCAGCAGCTTAGCAAGCGGGGATACGCAGTATTTT. Full variable domain (rest looked up from reference TRBV7-6 and TRBJ2-3): GAGVSQSPRYKVTKRGQDVALRCDPISGHVSLYWYRQALGQGPEFLTYFNYEAQQDKSGLPNDRFSAERPEGSISTLTIQRTEQRDSAMYRCASSLASGDTQYFGPGTRLTVL.

This clone showed up just a few times. This chain connects TRBV2 to TRBJ1-6; D not resolved. Germline V gene data show CDR1 as SNHLY and CDR2 as FYNNEI. Deletions cut 8 bases from V and 0 bases from J, with 8 bases between. The CDR3 spans 14 residues. DNA for the CDR3: TGTGCCAGCGAAGGGAGCTCCTATAATTCACCCCTCCACTTT. Translated: CASEGSSYNSPLHF.

The chain has TRBV28 and TRBJ2-7; 8 nucleotides line up with TRBD1. Germline V gives CDR1 MDHEN, CDR2 SYDVKM. J gave up 5 bases and V 6 bases, and 12 bases lay outside the gene matches. This CDR3 region has 15 residues. The CDR3 DNA reads as TGTGCCAGCAGCCGGACAGGGTTTGCGTTCCACGAGCAGTACTTC. This codes for CASSRTGFAFHEQYF.

The chain uses TRBV15 and TRBJ1-2; weak D call: TRBD1 (6 bases). Trimming took 7 bases from V and 4 from J, leaving 22 bases between them. In germline, CDR1 is LNHNV, CDR2 YYDKDF (reference sequence). This CDR3 has 16 residues. The CDR3 DNA reads as TGTGCCACCAATCCGATAAGCAGAGTGGGGGCCTATGGCTACACCTTC. It codes for CATNPISRVGAYGYTF.

V and J are TRBV11-3 and TRBJ1-1; 10 nucleotides line up with TRBD1. After removal of 8 bases from V and 3 bases from J, the junction contained 3 bases not matched to a gene. The length of the CDR3 is 13 residues. CDR1 is SGHNT, CDR2 YENEEA, per germline. This CDR3 is CASGTGVHTEAFF. The CDR3 DNA sequence: TGTGCCAGCGGGACAGGGGTGCACACTGAAGCTTTCTTT. Complete variable domain (other parts from reference TRBV11-3 and TRBJ1-1): EAGVVQSPRYKIIEKKQPVAFWCNPISGHNTLYWYLQNLGQGPELLIRYENEEAVDDSQLPKDRFSAERLKGVDSTLKIQPAELGDSAVYLCASGTGVHTEAFFGQGTRLTVV.